This entry lists 24 T cell receptor beta chains sequenced from one sample in a study of Graves' ophthalmopathy and Graves' hyperthyroidism (dated by TCRdb to the late 2010s). TCRdb records Illumina HiSeq 2000 as the sequencer. For repertoire sequencing, the TCR beta CDR3 regions were amplified from RNA transcripts. The first round was an RT-PCR using HTBI primers with the Qiagen OneStep RT-PCR kit, and this first round was followed by a second-round multiplex PCR, then size selection and purification. The public reads were run again by TCRdb, first through fastp at Q25 and then through MiXCR, and only productive beta chains were kept. Rows with one shared CDR3 protein collapse into an entry with the most common genes and DNA. This sample is represented by 300,000 to 400,000 distinct CDR3 sequences; roughly 15% of them were singletons. The ten largest clonotypes hold 9% to 15% of the sample. Sequences were obtained from peripheral blood. These TCRs come from an adult man with Graves' ophthalmopathy.

This clonotype has at least ten counts. This rearrangement joins TRBV3-1 to TRBJ2-5; TRBD2 agrees at 7 bases. Germline V CDR1 and CDR2: LGHDT, YNNKEL (reference sequence). The CDR3 extends over 11 amino acids. V lost 5 bases, J lost 9 bases, and 3 bases stayed unmatched. The CDR3 bases are TGTGCCAGCAGCGGGGGGAGGGCCCAGTACTTC. Translated, it gives CASSGGRAQYF.

This clonotype was seen many times. The genes are TRBV6-1 and TRBJ1-1; the D is unclear. The germline V and J ends were trimmed by 10 bases and 1 base, with 13 bases remaining between them. The CDR3 covers 13 residues. Germline assignment: CDR1 MNHNS and CDR2 SASEGT. The DNA of the CDR3 is TGTGCCACCCGAGGACGAGAGAACACTGAAGCTTTCTTT. It translates to CATRGRENTEAFF.

The table lists this clonotype with many counts. CDR3 protein: CASSSSGRYNEQFF. CDR3 DNA: TGTGCCAGCAGCTCTAGCGGGAGGTACAATGAGCAGTTCTTC. The chain joins TRBV28 to TRBJ2-1, with 11 bases identical to TRBD2. Germline values: CDR1 MDHEN, CDR2 SYDVKM. This CDR3 comprises 14 residues. J gave up 4 bases and V 6 bases, and 2 bases lay outside the gene matches.

This clonotype was recorded at least ten times. The V gene is TRBV20-1, the J gene TRBJ2-5, with 8 bases aligning to TRBD1. CDR3 length: 13 residues. V trimming: 4 bases; J trimming: 1 base; junction bases outside the gene matches: 2. Looked up from germline, CDR1 is DFQATT and CDR2 is SNEGSKA (reference sequence). CDR3 sequence: CSANGQGQETQYF. As DNA, the CDR3 is TGCAGTGCTAACGGACAGGGCCAAGAGACCCAGTACTTC.

This clonotype was seen ten or more times. This chain joins TRBV6-2 or TRBV6-3 and TRBJ2-7, with 7 bases identical to TRBD2. Per the germline V gene, CDR1 is MNHEY and CDR2 is SVGEGT. After removal of 6 bases from V and 5 bases from J, the junction contained 13 bases not matched to a gene. There are 15 residues in the CDR3. This chain's CDR3 is CASSSLLAELDEQYF. For the CDR3, the DNA is TGTGCCAGCAGCTCCCTCCTAGCGGAGCTTGACGAGCAGTACTTC.

The V and J genes are TRBV27 and TRBJ2-7; D is tentatively TRBD1 or TRBD2 (6 bases each). The V end was cut by 5 bases, the J end by 3 bases, with 14 bases between. This CDR3 has 14 residues. CDR1 and CDR2 (germline): MNHEY, SMNVEV (reference sequence). CDR3: CASSMGGILYEQYF. In DNA form, the CDR3 reads TGTGCCAGCAGTATGGGGGGCATTCTCTACGAGCAGTACTTC.

The chain recombines TRBV20-1 with TRBJ2-7; 14 bases fit TRBD2. The CDR3 runs to 16 residues. Trimming removed 5 bases from V and 4 bases from J; junction bases left unmatched: 10. Germline V lookup: CDR1 DFQATT, CDR2 SNEGSKA (reference sequence). CDR3 sequence reads: CSAGGLAGVGAYEQYF. In DNA, the CDR3 is TGCAGTGCTGGGGGACTAGCGGGAGTCGGGGCTTACGAGCAGTACTTC.

This clonotype was picked up many times. The rearrangement links TRBV20-1 to TRBJ1-5; tentative D call: TRBD1 (6 bases). Germline V gene lookup returns CDR1 DFQATT and CDR2 SNEGSKA (reference sequence). Trimming cost V 0 bases and J 6 bases, with 18 bases left between them. The length of the CDR3 is 16 residues. For the CDR3, the DNA is TGCAGTGCTAGAGATCCCGCAGGGGATTCGAGTCAGCCCCAGCATTTT. Protein: CSARDPAGDSSQPQHF.

The V call is TRBV7-9, the J call TRBJ2-5; the D gene is possibly TRBD1 (6 bases). The CDR3 runs 12 residues. Trimming stripped 10 bases from V and 1 base from J, with 10 bases between. Germline V gives CDR1 SEHNR, CDR2 FQNEAQ (reference sequence). CDR3 loop: CATTDSQETQYF. The DNA for the CDR3 is TGTGCCACTACGGACAGCCAAGAGACCCAGTACTTC.

This clonotype was detected ten times or more. The rearrangement uses TRBV4-2 and TRBJ2-5; 9 nucleotides line up with TRBD2. The V segment lost 1 base and the J segment 2 bases; nucleotides outside the gene matches: 14. Germline CDR1 and CDR2: LGHNA and YNFKEQ. CDR3 length equals 19 residues. CDR3 sequence reads: CASSQVSGGPLRPQETQYF. The CDR3 bases are TGTGCCAGCAGCCAAGTTAGCGGGGGCCCCCTGCGCCCACAAGAGACCCAGTACTTC.

This clonotype was observed at least ten times. The CDR3 is CSARAQQNEYEQYF. The DNA of the CDR3 is TGCAGTGCTAGAGCCCAGCAGAACGAATACGAGCAGTACTTC. The V and J genes are TRBV20-1 and TRBJ2-7; D not resolved. The CDR3 has 14 residues. The germline V and J ends were trimmed by 1 base and 4 bases, with 14 bases remaining between them. In germline, CDR1 is DFQATT, CDR2 SNEGSKA (reference sequence).

The table lists this clonotype with many counts. The chain employs TRBV30 and TRBJ1-2; D gene uncertain. Germline lookup yields CDR1 GTSNPN and CDR2 SVGIG (reference sequence). V dropped 3 bases and J dropped 14 bases, with 19 bases sitting between them. This CDR3 spans 12 amino acids. The CDR3 DNA sequence: TGTGCCTGGAGCCCAGAGACGGGCCTGGGTACCTTC. Translating it yields CAWSPETGLGTF.

In this sample, this clonotype turned up a few times. The CDR3 sequence is CASRRLGTGELFF. The CDR3 DNA is TGTGCCAGCCGGAGACTGGGGACCGGGGAGCTGTTTTTT. J is TRBJ2-2 and V is TRBV28; no firm D call. This CDR3 region has 13 residues. The germline V gene has CDR1 MDHEN and CDR2 SYDVKM. The V end was cut by 8 bases, the J end by 5 bases, with 12 bases between.

The genes are TRBV11-3 and TRBJ1-2, with D maybe TRBD1 (6 bases). The CDR3 consists of 14 residues. The V gene lost 2 bases and the J gene lost 1 base, with 8 bases spanning the gap. Germline V lookup: CDR1 SGHNT, CDR2 YENEEA. CDR3 DNA sequence: TGTGCCAGCAGCTTACAGGGGAATAACTATGGCTACACCTTC. Protein sequence: CASSLQGNNYGYTF.

The genes are TRBV6-1 and TRBJ1-1; a weak D match, TRBD1 (5 bases). V lost 0 bases to trimming and J lost 4 bases, with 18 bases between them. The germline gives CDR1 MNHNS, CDR2 SASEGT. This CDR3 contains 17 residues. The CDR3 DNA follows: TGTGCCAGCAGTGAAGCGCACGGGGGTAATGGGCTCACTGAAGCTTTCTTT. Its translation is CASSEAHGGNGLTEAFF.

This clonotype was detected ten times or more. V gene TRBV28 combines with J gene TRBJ1-2; a possible D gene is TRBD1 (5 bases). The CDR3 sequence is 13 residues long. The germline CDR1 and CDR2 sequences are MDHEN and SYDVKM. Trimming took 3 bases from V and 3 from J, leaving 8 bases between them. CDR3 residues: CASSLGTHYGYTF. DNA for the CDR3: TGTGCCAGCAGTTTGGGGACCCACTATGGCTACACCTTC.

This clonotype has at least ten counts. This chain uses TRBV29-1 with TRBJ1-1; D is uncertain. V was cut by 6 bases and J by 5 bases, with 19 bases left in between. Germline CDR1 reads SQVTM; CDR2 reads ANQGSEA. CDR3 size: 14 residues. The CDR3 coding sequence is TGCAGCGTCCTCGGGAGGGCTACGAAAACTGAAGCTTTCTTT. This gives the protein CSVLGRATKTEAFF.

This clonotype has at least ten counts. The V gene is TRBV27, the J gene TRBJ2-7; 8 bases map to TRBD2. This CDR3 is built from 14 residues. With V trimmed by 4 bases and J by 1 base, 3 bases remained unmatched. Per the germline V gene, CDR1 is MNHEY and CDR2 is SMNVEV (reference sequence). In nucleotides, the CDR3 is TGTGCCAGCAGTTATGCGGGAGGATCCTACGAGCAGTACTTC. Protein product: CASSYAGGSYEQYF.

This clonotype has ten or more counts. V gene TRBV6-1 combines with J gene TRBJ2-7, with 7 nucleotides matching TRBD1. Germline V gene lookup returns CDR1 MNHNS and CDR2 SASEGT. V shed 6 bases, J shed 5 bases, and the junction held 13 bases outside the gene matches. The CDR3 is made up of 15 amino acids. The CDR3 loop reads CASSFRQGRFDEQYF. The DNA of the CDR3 is TGTGCCAGCAGCTTCCGACAGGGCCGTTTCGACGAGCAGTACTTC.

The chain is built from TRBV6-1 and TRBJ2-7; perhaps TRBD1 as D (5 bases). CDR3 length: 14 residues. CDR1 MNHNS and CDR2 SASEGT come from the germline V gene. Trimming pared 5 bases from V and 3 bases from J, leaving 14 bases between. For the CDR3, the DNA is TGTGCCAGCAGTAAGGGGATGTTAGGCTACGAGCAGTACTTC. Translation: CASSKGMLGYEQYF.

The V call is TRBV6-4, the J call TRBJ1-5; D is unresolved. CDR1 and CDR2 (germline): MRHNA, SNTAGT. CDR3 size: 15 residues. Trimming cost V 5 bases and J 3 bases, with 14 bases left between them. The CDR3: CASSLSGLLNQPQHF. DNA for the CDR3: TGTGCCAGCAGTCTTAGCGGGCTACTCAATCAGCCCCAGCATTTT.

This sequence joins TRBV7-8 and TRBJ1-1; D uncertain. CDR1 and CDR2 (germline): SGHVS, FQNEAQ. The CDR3 loop spans 10 amino acids. Here the CDR3 reads CTVDATRAFF. In DNA form, the CDR3 reads TGTACCGTAGACGCGACCAGGGCTTTCTTT.

The J gene is TRBJ1-1, the V gene TRBV7-2; D perhaps matches TRBD1 (6 bases). Germline V lookup: CDR1 SGHTA, CDR2 FQGNSA. Trimming left V 5 bases short and J 4 bases short, with 17 bases between. The length of the CDR3 is 15 residues. CDR3 protein: CASSTLGGVSTEAFF. The CDR3 bases are TGTGCCAGCAGCACTCTAGGGGGGGTGAGCACTGAAGCTTTCTTT.

The CDR3 nucleotides read TGCGCCAGCAGCCAAGATTGGCGGGGGTACACTGAAGCTTTCTTT. Amino acid sequence: CASSQDWRGYTEAFF. This rearrangement joins TRBV4-3 to TRBJ1-1, with a possible D match to TRBD1 (5 bases). CDR1 and CDR2 (germline): LGHNA, YSLEER. The CDR3 runs to 15 residues. The V end was cut by 0 bases, the J end by 3 bases, with 11 bases between.